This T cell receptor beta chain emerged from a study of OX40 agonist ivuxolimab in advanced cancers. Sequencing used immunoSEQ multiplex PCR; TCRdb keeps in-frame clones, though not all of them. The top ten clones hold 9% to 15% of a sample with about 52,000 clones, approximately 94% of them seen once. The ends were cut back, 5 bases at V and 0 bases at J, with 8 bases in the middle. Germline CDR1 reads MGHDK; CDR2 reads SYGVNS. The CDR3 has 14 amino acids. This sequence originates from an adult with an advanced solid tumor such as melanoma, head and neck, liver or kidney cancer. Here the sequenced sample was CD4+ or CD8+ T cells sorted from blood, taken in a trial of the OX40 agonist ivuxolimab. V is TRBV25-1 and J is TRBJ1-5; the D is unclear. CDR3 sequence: CASSPLSSNQPQHF. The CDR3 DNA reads TGTGCCAGCAGTCCGTTGAGTAGCAATCAGCCCCAGCATTTT. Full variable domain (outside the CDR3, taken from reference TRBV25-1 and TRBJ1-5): EADIYQTPRYLVIGTGKKITLECSQTMGHDKMYWYQQDPGMELHLIHYSYGVNSTEKGDLSSESTVSRIRTEHFPLTLESARPSHTSQYLCASSPLSSNQPQHFGDGTRLSIL.